This TCR beta chain was sequenced for a study of T cells in Graves' hyperthyroidism and ophthalmopathy. Regions amplified from RNA transcripts were the TCR beta CDR3 regions. Initially, a first-round RT-PCR of the TCR CDR3 employed the HTBI primer set. TCRdb passed the multiplex PCR reads through MiXCR, listing each CDR3 protein once. The data contain roughly 700,000 distinct CDR3 sequences, 35% of them singletons. V lost 8 bases, J lost 8 bases, and 17 bases stayed unmatched. This CDR3 region has 15 residues. Germline V gene sequence: CDR1 SGHRS, CDR2 YFSETQ. This clonotype has a handful of counts. Source material: blood. The chain joins TRBV5-1 to TRBJ1-1; 8 bases are shared with TRBD1. This receptor was obtained from a middle-aged woman with Graves' hyperthyroidism. Here the CDR3 DNA reads TGCGCCAGTAAGGCCAGGGGGCCTAGAAAATTCGAAGCTTTCTTT. Protein product: CASKARGPRKFEAFF. Full variable domain (missing parts from reference TRBV5-1 and TRBJ1-1): KAGVTQTPRYLIKTRGQQVTLSCSPISGHRSVSWYQQTPGQGLQFLFEYFSETQRNKGNFPGRFSGRQFSNSRSEMNVSTLELGDSALYLCASKARGPRKFEAFFGQGTRLTVV.